These 18 T cell receptor beta chains share one sample of origin, sequenced in a study of blood T cell repertoires in COVID-19. Some clones are missing from TCRdb's copy, which holds only in-frame ones; the method was immunoSEQ multiplex PCR. In the table there are approximately 210,000 clones, 80% to 90% of which are singletons. Material for sequencing was PBMCs or T cells enriched from blood (not recorded which). These receptors were collected from a man aged 40-49 years who had recovered from COVID-19.

The chain couples TRBV3-1 (or the pseudogene TRBV3-2) to TRBJ2-7; 8 positions match TRBD1. The CDR3 contains 14 residues. The germline CDR1 and CDR2 sequences are LGHDT and YNNKEL (reference sequence). The junction had 8 bases not matched to a gene; V was cut back by 5 bases and J by 5 bases. CDR3 bases: TGTGCCAGCAGCTCCGCAGGGGGCTTAAACGAGCAGTACGTC. Protein: CASSSAGGLNEQYV.

A single count supports this clone. J is TRBJ2-2 and V is TRBV7-3; no clear D gene. V was shortened by 4 bases and J by 7 bases, with 10 bases between the two germline ends. The CDR3 sequence is 13 residues long. Germline V gene lookup returns CDR1 SGHTA and CDR2 FQGTGA. The CDR3: CASSSRMGGELFF. The DNA for the CDR3 is TGTGCCAGCAGCTCTAGGATGGGCGGGGAGCTGTTTTTT.

The chain has TRBV7-9 and TRBJ1-2; D not resolved. CDR1 is SEHNR and CDR2 is FQNEAQ in the germline V gene (reference sequence). The CDR3 totals 10 residues. Deletions cut 3 bases from V and 7 bases from J, with 3 bases between. In DNA, the CDR3 is TGTGCCAGCAGCTTGAGTGGCTACACCTTC. Translation: CASSLSGYTF.

The chain employs TRBV5-4 and TRBJ2-7; TRBD1 might be the D (6 bases). With 0 bases removed from V and 2 bases from J, the gap between germline ends came to 12 bases. The CDR3 consists of 15 residues. The germline V gene encodes CDR1 SGHNT and CDR2 YYREEE (reference sequence). CDR3 protein: CASSLGGGSTYEQYF. The CDR3 region has the DNA TGTGCCAGCAGCTTGGGAGGGGGTTCAACCTACGAGCAGTACTTC.

The gene calls are TRBV18 and TRBJ1-2; D not resolved. The CDR3 covers 13 residues. V was clipped by 5 bases and J by 4 bases, with 11 bases between them. CDR1 is KGHSH and CDR2 is LQKENI in the germline V gene. CDR3: CASSEESLYGYTF. CDR3 nucleotide sequence: TGTGCCAGCTCAGAGGAGTCTCTCTATGGCTACACCTTC.

This clone was picked up a small number of times. V and J are TRBV28 and TRBJ1-1, with 8 bases fitting TRBD1. V lost 1 base, J lost 7 bases, and 8 bases stayed unmatched. The CDR3 contains 15 residues. Germline V gene lookup returns CDR1 MDHEN and CDR2 SYDVKM. CDR3 in amino acids: CASSLFTGGVGEAFF. The CDR3 DNA is TGTGCCAGCAGTTTATTTACAGGGGGGGTCGGTGAAGCTTTCTTT.

At least ten counts were recorded for this clone. The sample holds other DNA sequences that translate to the same CDR3. This CDR3 is CSVEDWTSGSLNEQFF. The CDR3 DNA is TGCAGCGTTGAAGACTGGACTAGCGGGAGCCTCAATGAGCAGTTCTTC. The chain couples TRBV29-1 to TRBJ2-1; 13 bases line up with TRBD2. The CDR3 has 16 amino acids. Germline values: CDR1 SQVTM, CDR2 ANQGSEA. Losses at the gene ends were 0 bases for V and 6 bases for J; bases not matched to a gene: 5.

The chain carries TRBV18 and TRBJ1-5; D is ambiguous. Trimming shortened V by 2 bases and J by 2 bases, and 10 bases separated the two germline ends. The CDR3 covers 15 residues. CDR1 is KGHSH and CDR2 is LQKENI in the germline V gene. CDR3 in DNA: TGTGCCAGCTCACCAGGGATGGAGGGCAATCAGCCCCAGCATTTT. The encoded protein is CASSPGMEGNQPQHF.

The chain joins TRBV27 to TRBJ1-5; 7 bases are a match to TRBD1. Per germline, CDR1 MNHEY and CDR2 SMNVEV (reference sequence). Trimming took 5 bases from V and 1 from J; bases not matched to a gene: 5. The CDR3 extends over 15 amino acids. CDR3 in amino acids: CASSPRQGSNQPQHF. CDR3 nucleotides: TGTGCCAGCAGTCCCCGACAGGGAAGCAATCAGCCCCAGCATTTT.

This chain joins TRBV7-9 and TRBJ1-1; D uncertain. Germline lookup yields CDR1 SEHNR and CDR2 FQNEAQ (reference sequence). V was clipped by 5 bases and J by 5 bases, with 12 bases between them. The CDR3 extends over 13 amino acids. The CDR3 DNA follows: TGTGCCAGCAGCCCTCCCGGGAGGACTGAAGCTTTCTTT. It codes for CASSPPGRTEAFF.

This clone was seen more than once but under ten times. The V and J genes are TRBV4-3 and TRBJ1-4; the D gene is possibly TRBD1 (5 bases). Germline-derived CDR1 and CDR2 are LGHNA and YSLEER. The V and J ends lost 1 base and 7 bases respectively, with 16 bases between them. The CDR3 loop spans 16 amino acids. CDR3 coding DNA: TGCGCCAGCAGCCAAGTCGAAGGCAGGGCTTGTGAAAAACTGTTTTTT. Translated, it gives CASSQVEGRACEKLFF.

This chain uses TRBV27 with TRBJ1-6, with D perhaps matching TRBD1 (5 bases). Trimming shortened V by 8 bases and J by 10 bases, and 18 bases separated the two germline ends. Germline loops: CDR1 MNHEY, CDR2 SMNVEV (reference sequence). The CDR3 is made up of 14 amino acids. In DNA form, the CDR3 reads TGTGCCAGCTCTTTTATGGGGCACAGCTCACCCCTCCACTTT. Its translation is CASSFMGHSSPLHF.

The CDR3 here is CASSPGLAASNEQFF. The DNA of the CDR3 is TGCGCCAGCAGCCCCGGACTAGCGGCGTCCAATGAGCAGTTCTTC. The rearrangement links TRBV4-3 to TRBJ2-1; the match to TRBD2 covers 10 bases. Germline assignment: CDR1 LGHNA and CDR2 YSLEER. J gave up 6 bases and V 4 bases, and 6 bases lay outside the gene matches. This CDR3 contains 15 residues.

The chain couples TRBV27 to TRBJ1-5; a possible D gene is TRBD1 (6 bases). CDR1 MNHEY and CDR2 SMNVEV come from the germline V gene (reference sequence). Trimming removed 4 bases at V and 0 bases at J, with 13 bases between. The CDR3 extends over 16 amino acids. The CDR3, as DNA: TGTGCCAGCAGTTCGAGGGACATGTCTAGCAATCAGCCCCAGCATTTT. Its translation: CASSSRDMSSNQPQHF.

This rearrangement joins TRBV7-8 to TRBJ1-3; D not resolved. The germline V gene has CDR1 SGHVS and CDR2 FQNEAQ. This CDR3 comprises 17 residues. Trimming took off 4 bases at V and 0 bases at J, with 16 bases between the two ends. Here the CDR3 DNA reads TGTGCCAGCAGCTCGGTTCGGGTGCCGAGCTCTGGAAACACCATATATTTT. Its protein is CASSSVRVPSSGNTIYF.

V and J are TRBV28 and TRBJ1-5; D remains ambiguous. CDR1 and CDR2 (germline): MDHEN, SYDVKM. Trimming removed 4 bases from V and 2 bases from J, with 12 bases in between. There are 15 residues in the CDR3. The CDR3 spells CASSSHTEGNQPQHF. The CDR3 DNA reads TGTGCCAGCAGTTCACACACCGAAGGCAATCAGCCCCAGCATTTT.

As regards this clone: Other DNA sequences in the same sample also yield this CDR3. The chain couples TRBV28 to TRBJ1-1; no firm D call. Germline V gives CDR1 MDHEN, CDR2 SYDVKM. The length of the CDR3 is 11 residues. V was shortened by 6 bases and J by 2 bases, with 4 bases between the two germline ends. The chain's CDR3 is CASRLNTEAFF. CDR3 nucleotide sequence: TGTGCCAGCAGACTCAACACTGAAGCTTTCTTT.

The J gene is TRBJ2-1, the V gene TRBV15, with D unclear. V was cut by 0 bases and J by 5 bases, with 14 bases left in between. Germline V gives CDR1 LNHNV, CDR2 YYDKDF (reference sequence). The CDR3 is 16 residues long. The CDR3: CATSRDNPTLNNEQFF. CDR3 DNA: TGTGCCACCAGCAGAGATAATCCGACTCTTAACAATGAGCAGTTCTTC.